The rows below give T cell receptor beta chains drawn from one sample of a study of cytomegalovirus exposure and HLA in healthy donors. Here immunoSEQ multiplex PCR was the method, and the copy in TCRdb shows in-frame clones only, minus some. Among around 150,000 clones listed, approximately 77% were seen once. The sample taken for sequencing was PBMCs. The receptors stem from a man in his fifties in good health and CMV-seropositive. Each CDR3 is given with its conserved first and last residue. Each record gives: V gene, D gene, clone size, J gene, CDR3 DNA, CDR3 protein. D genes are given only for firm matches. Expanded clones are given a class, and other clones once, few, many or no size at all.

v_call: TRBV4-1
d_call: .
clone_size: .
j_call: TRBJ1-1
cdr3_nt: TGCGCCAGCAGCCAAGATTCCACAGAAGCTTTCTTT
cdr3_aa: CASSQDSTEAFF

v_call: TRBV19
d_call: TRBD1
clone_size: .
j_call: TRBJ2-7
cdr3_nt: TGTGCCAGTAGTATCCGGGACAGGGCGGGATACGAGCAGTACTTC
cdr3_aa: CASSIRDRAGYEQYF

v_call: TRBV6-4
d_call: TRBD1
clone_size: .
j_call: TRBJ2-3
cdr3_nt: TGTGCCAGCAGTAGGACAGGGGGCATGAATACGCAGTATTTT
cdr3_aa: CASSRTGGMNTQYF

v_call: TRBV2
d_call: TRBD2
clone_size: .
j_call: TRBJ2-5
cdr3_nt: TGTGCCAGCAGCGGGACTAGCGGGGGGGGATGGTACCAAGAGACCCAGTACTTC
cdr3_aa: CASSGTSGGGWYQETQYF

v_call: TRBV27
d_call: .
clone_size: .
j_call: TRBJ1-1
cdr3_nt: TGTGCCAGCAGTTTGACTCTCATAGGGGTTGGGACTGAAGCTTTCTTT
cdr3_aa: CASSLTLIGVGTEAFF

v_call: TRBV4-3
d_call: .
clone_size: .
j_call: TRBJ1-2
cdr3_nt: TGCGCCAGCAGCCAAGTTTTGGACAGAAACTATGGCTACACCTTC
cdr3_aa: CASSQVLDRNYGYTF

v_call: TRBV29-1
d_call: .
clone_size: .
j_call: TRBJ2-3
cdr3_nt: TGCAGCGTTGAAGTACGTCTATCGACGGGTCCAGATACGCAGTATTTT
cdr3_aa: CSVEVRLSTGPDTQYF

v_call: TRBV9
d_call: .
clone_size: .
j_call: TRBJ1-5
cdr3_nt: TGTGCCAGCAGCGCCACTGGACAGAGCAATCAGCCCCAGCATTTT
cdr3_aa: CASSATGQSNQPQHF

v_call: TRBV27
d_call: .
clone_size: .
j_call: TRBJ1-6
cdr3_nt: TGTGCCAGCAGTTCGACCAGGCTATCAGGATCACCCCTCCACTTT
cdr3_aa: CASSSTRLSGSPLHF

v_call: TRBV5-4
d_call: TRBD1
clone_size: few
j_call: TRBJ2-4
cdr3_nt: TGTGCCAGCAGCTTGGTATTCAAGACAGGGGAGAACATTCAGTACTTC
cdr3_aa: CASSLVFKTGENIQYF

v_call: TRBV28
d_call: .
clone_size: few
j_call: TRBJ2-2
cdr3_nt: TGTGCCAGCATCCCCTTGAGGTTCACCGGGGAGCTGTTTTTT
cdr3_aa: CASIPLRFTGELFF

v_call: TRBV2
d_call: TRBD2
clone_size: .
j_call: TRBJ2-3
cdr3_nt: TGTGCCAGCATCCAAGCGGGGGGGCACCTACCCACAGATACGCAGTATTTT
cdr3_aa: CASIQAGGHLPTDTQYF

v_call: TRBV6-1
d_call: TRBD1
clone_size: few
j_call: TRBJ1-1
cdr3_nt: TGTGCCAGCAGAAGGACAGGGGGCACTGAAGCTTTCTTT
cdr3_aa: CASRRTGGTEAFF

v_call: TRBV9
d_call: TRBD1
clone_size: once
j_call: TRBJ2-7
cdr3_nt: TGTGCCAGCAGCGTGGGGGGGACAGGGGTAGCCTACGAGCAGTACTTC
cdr3_aa: CASSVGGTGVAYEQYF

v_call: TRBV9
d_call: TRBD1
clone_size: .
j_call: TRBJ2-7
cdr3_nt: TGTGCCAGCAGCGTAAAAGGGACAGGGGGCTACGAGCAGTACTTC
cdr3_aa: CASSVKGTGGYEQYF

v_call: TRBV18
d_call: .
clone_size: .
j_call: TRBJ1-1
cdr3_nt: TGTGCCAGCTCACCACCCAACAGGAGCCCTTATGAAGCTTTCTTT
cdr3_aa: CASSPPNRSPYEAFF

v_call: TRBV7-2
d_call: .
clone_size: .
j_call: TRBJ2-2
cdr3_nt: TGTGCCAGCAGCTTATTAGGTGGAGACACCGGGGAGCTGTTTTTT
cdr3_aa: CASSLLGGDTGELFF

v_call: TRBV28
d_call: .
clone_size: few
j_call: TRBJ2-6
cdr3_nt: TGTGCCAGCAGTCCAGGGAGGGGGGCCAACGTCCTGACTTTC
cdr3_aa: CASSPGRGANVLTF

v_call: TRBV30
d_call: .
clone_size: .
j_call: TRBJ2-3
cdr3_nt: TGTGCCTGGAGTGTAGCGAGAGATACGCAGTATTTT
cdr3_aa: CAWSVARDTQYF

v_call: TRBV13
d_call: .
clone_size: .
j_call: TRBJ2-7
cdr3_nt: TGTGCCAGCAGCTTTTATAGGAGCGAGCAGTACTTC
cdr3_aa: CASSFYRSEQYF

v_call: TRBV11-3
d_call: .
clone_size: .
j_call: TRBJ2-5
cdr3_nt: TGTGCCAGCAGCTCTCCCGGGTCCCCCAGGACCCAGTACTTC
cdr3_aa: CASSSPGSPRTQYF

v_call: TRBV19
d_call: .
clone_size: few
j_call: TRBJ2-1
cdr3_nt: TGTGCCAGTAGCAGGGGTCGGTACAATGAGCAGTTCTTC
cdr3_aa: CASSRGRYNEQFF

v_call: TRBV9
d_call: .
clone_size: .
j_call: TRBJ2-5
cdr3_nt: TGTGCCAGCAGCGTTGCGGCGGTACAAGAGACCCAGTACTTC
cdr3_aa: CASSVAAVQETQYF

v_call: TRBV21-1
d_call: .
clone_size: once
j_call: TRBJ2-7
cdr3_nt: TGTGCCAGCAGCAAAGGAAATAGCGGGGGGGGACCCCCATACGAGCAGTACTTC
cdr3_aa: CASSKGNSGGGPPYEQYF

v_call: TRBV12-5
d_call: TRBD2
clone_size: .
j_call: TRBJ2-2
cdr3_nt: TGTGCTAGTGGCCACCCGCGGGGGAGGAGGTACACCGGGGAGCTGTTTTTT
cdr3_aa: CASGHPRGRRYTGELFF

v_call: TRBV9
d_call: .
clone_size: few
j_call: TRBJ2-5
cdr3_nt: TGTGCCAGCAGCCTAACGCAACAGGATGGGCAGTACTTC
cdr3_aa: CASSLTQQDGQYF

v_call: TRBV7-2
d_call: .
clone_size: .
j_call: TRBJ2-2
cdr3_nt: TGTGCCAGCAGTTCTCCTGACTTCGCCGGGGAGCTGTTTTTT
cdr3_aa: CASSSPDFAGELFF

v_call: TRBV15
d_call: TRBD2
clone_size: once
j_call: TRBJ2-7
cdr3_nt: TGTGCCACCAGCAGAGGGGGACTAAGTTCCGGCGAGCAGTACTTC
cdr3_aa: CATSRGGLSSGEQYF

v_call: TRBV6-1
d_call: TRBD1
clone_size: few
j_call: TRBJ1-5
cdr3_nt: TGTGCCAGCAGTGAAGTTACAGGGGGATACCAGCCCCAGCATTTT
cdr3_aa: CASSEVTGGYQPQHF

v_call: TRBV11-2
d_call: TRBD2
clone_size: .
j_call: TRBJ2-1
cdr3_nt: TGTGCCAGCAGCTTAATGCTAGCGGGGGGGCCCAGTGAGCAGTTCTTC
cdr3_aa: CASSLMLAGGPSEQFF

v_call: TRBV5-1
d_call: .
clone_size: .
j_call: TRBJ1-4
cdr3_nt: TGCGCCAGCAGCTTGGAACCAGGGTTTGGTGAAAAACTGTTTTTT
cdr3_aa: CASSLEPGFGEKLFF

v_call: TRBV29-1
d_call: TRBD2
clone_size: .
j_call: TRBJ2-5
cdr3_nt: TGCAGCGTAGCGACTAGCCCCCAAGAGACCCAGTACTTC
cdr3_aa: CSVATSPQETQYF

v_call: TRBV15
d_call: .
clone_size: .
j_call: TRBJ1-3
cdr3_nt: TGTGCCACCAGCAGAGTAGGAGAGCTGATTTCGGGAAACACCATATATTTT
cdr3_aa: CATSRVGELISGNTIYF

v_call: TRBV29-1
d_call: TRBD2
clone_size: .
j_call: TRBJ2-5
cdr3_nt: TGCAGCGCTCGGGGGGGCGTAGAGACCCAGTACTTC
cdr3_aa: CSARGGVETQYF

v_call: TRBV7-2
d_call: .
clone_size: .
j_call: TRBJ1-5
cdr3_nt: TGTGCCAGCAGCGGCCAGGTTATTAGCAATCAGCCCCAGCATTTT
cdr3_aa: CASSGQVISNQPQHF

v_call: TRBV4-1
d_call: .
clone_size: once
j_call: TRBJ2-6
cdr3_nt: TGCGCCAGCAGCCCCCCGGGGGTCTCTGGGGCCAACGTCCTGACTTTC
cdr3_aa: CASSPPGVSGANVLTF

v_call: TRBV4-3
d_call: TRBD1
clone_size: .
j_call: TRBJ1-6
cdr3_nt: TGCGCCAGCAGCCAAGACCGGACAGGGGGCGGGCTAAATTCACCCCTCCACTTT
cdr3_aa: CASSQDRTGGGLNSPLHF

v_call: TRBV5-1
d_call: .
clone_size: .
j_call: TRBJ2-7
cdr3_nt: TGCGCCAGCAGCTTAAGGACTCCCGACGAGCAGTACTTC
cdr3_aa: CASSLRTPDEQYF

v_call: TRBV6-4
d_call: TRBD1
clone_size: few
j_call: TRBJ2-1
cdr3_nt: TGTGCCAGCAGTGACGGACAGGCCCACTCCTACAATGAGCAGTTCTTC
cdr3_aa: CASSDGQAHSYNEQFF

v_call: TRBV11-3
d_call: .
clone_size: few
j_call: TRBJ2-7
cdr3_nt: TGTGCCAGCAGCCAGGGGGGAGGATCCTACGAGCAGTACTTC
cdr3_aa: CASSQGGGSYEQYF

v_call: TRBV5-1
d_call: TRBD1
clone_size: .
j_call: TRBJ2-7
cdr3_nt: TGCGCCAGCAGCTTACGGGGACAGAGAGATTACGAGCAGTACTTC
cdr3_aa: CASSLRGQRDYEQYF

v_call: TRBV27
d_call: .
clone_size: .
j_call: TRBJ2-7
cdr3_nt: TGTGCCACCTCCAGGGGTGGAAGCTACGAGCAGTACTTC
cdr3_aa: CATSRGGSYEQYF

v_call: TRBV20-1
d_call: .
clone_size: .
j_call: TRBJ1-2
cdr3_nt: TGCAGTGCTCTGTATGGCTACACCTTC
cdr3_aa: CSALYGYTF

v_call: TRBV2
d_call: .
clone_size: few
j_call: TRBJ1-1
cdr3_nt: TGTGCCAGCTCGTCGAAACGGGACACTGAAGCTTTCTTT
cdr3_aa: CASSSKRDTEAFF